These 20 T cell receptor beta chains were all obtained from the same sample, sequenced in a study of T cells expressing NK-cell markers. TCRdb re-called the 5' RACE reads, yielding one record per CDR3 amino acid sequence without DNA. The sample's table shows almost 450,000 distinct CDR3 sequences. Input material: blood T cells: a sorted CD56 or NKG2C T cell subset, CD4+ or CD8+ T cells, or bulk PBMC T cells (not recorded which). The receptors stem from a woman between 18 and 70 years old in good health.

CDR3 residues: CAWSVGVLHYEQYF. The chain employs TRBV30 and TRBJ2-7; the D call from TCRdb, TRBD1, cannot be confirmed without DNA. This CDR3 is built from 14 residues. Germline V CDR1 and CDR2: GTSNPN, SVGIG (reference sequence).

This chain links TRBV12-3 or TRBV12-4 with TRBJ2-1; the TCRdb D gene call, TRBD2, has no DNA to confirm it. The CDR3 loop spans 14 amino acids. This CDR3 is CASIRLAGYNEQFF.

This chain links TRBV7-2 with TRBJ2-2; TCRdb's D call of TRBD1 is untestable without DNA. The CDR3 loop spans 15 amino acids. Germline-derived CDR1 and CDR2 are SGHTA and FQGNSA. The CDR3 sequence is CASSSLGGGTGELFF. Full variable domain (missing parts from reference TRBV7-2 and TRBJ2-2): GAGVSQSPSNKVTEKGKDVELRCDPISGHTALYWYRQSLGQGLEFLIYFQGNSAPDKSGLPSDRFSAERTGGSVSTLTIQRTQQEDSAVYLCASSSLGGGTGELFFGEGSRLTVL.

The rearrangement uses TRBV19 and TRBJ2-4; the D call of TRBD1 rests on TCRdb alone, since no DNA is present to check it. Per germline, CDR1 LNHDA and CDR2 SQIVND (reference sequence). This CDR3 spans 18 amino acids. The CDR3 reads CASSMGYRGTSSKNIQYF.

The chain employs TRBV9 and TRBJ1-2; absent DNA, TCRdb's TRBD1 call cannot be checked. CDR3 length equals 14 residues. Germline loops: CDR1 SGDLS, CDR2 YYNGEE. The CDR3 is CASSAGTVVYGYTF.

CDR3 sequence reads: CASSYGNSYNEQFF. This chain uses TRBV5-1 with TRBJ2-1. The CDR3 totals 14 residues. Looked up from germline, CDR1 is SGHRS and CDR2 is YFSETQ.

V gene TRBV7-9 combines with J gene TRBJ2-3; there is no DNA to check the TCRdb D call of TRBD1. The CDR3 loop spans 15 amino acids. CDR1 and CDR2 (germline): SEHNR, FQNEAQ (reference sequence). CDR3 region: CASSWPGRLTDTQYF.

CDR3: CASSLDLGVGGYEQYF. The chain uses TRBV7-6 and TRBJ2-7; TCRdb proposes TRBD2, but this gene call is untestable without DNA. Germline V lookup: CDR1 SGHVS, CDR2 FNYEAQ. The CDR3 consists of 16 residues.

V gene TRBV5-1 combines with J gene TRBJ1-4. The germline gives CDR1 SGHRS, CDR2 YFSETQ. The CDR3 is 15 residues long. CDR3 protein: CASSLAGTTNEKLFF.

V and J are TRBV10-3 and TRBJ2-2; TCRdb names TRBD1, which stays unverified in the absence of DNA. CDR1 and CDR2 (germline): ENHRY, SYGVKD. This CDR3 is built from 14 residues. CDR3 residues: CAISEQGDTGELFF.

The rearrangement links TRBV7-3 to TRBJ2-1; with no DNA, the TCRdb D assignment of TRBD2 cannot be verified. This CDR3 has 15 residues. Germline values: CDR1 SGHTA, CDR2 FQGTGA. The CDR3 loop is CASSPTSSFYNEQFF.

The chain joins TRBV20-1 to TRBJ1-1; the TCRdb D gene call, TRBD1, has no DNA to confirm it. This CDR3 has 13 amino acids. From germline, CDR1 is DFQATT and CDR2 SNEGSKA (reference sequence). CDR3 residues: CSASRGRDTEAFF.

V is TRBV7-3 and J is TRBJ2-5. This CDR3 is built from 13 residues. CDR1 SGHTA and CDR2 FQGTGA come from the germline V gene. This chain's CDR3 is CASSFGTQETQYF.

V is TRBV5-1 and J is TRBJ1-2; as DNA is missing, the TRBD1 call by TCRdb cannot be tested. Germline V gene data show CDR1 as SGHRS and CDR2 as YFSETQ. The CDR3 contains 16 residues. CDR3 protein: CASTLSGTGLNGGYTF. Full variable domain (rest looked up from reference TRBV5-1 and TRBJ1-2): KAGVTQTPRYLIKTRGQQVTLSCSPISGHRSVSWYQQTPGQGLQFLFEYFSETQRNKGNFPGRFSGRQFSNSRSEMNVSTLELGDSALYLCASTLSGTGLNGGYTFGSGTRLTVV.

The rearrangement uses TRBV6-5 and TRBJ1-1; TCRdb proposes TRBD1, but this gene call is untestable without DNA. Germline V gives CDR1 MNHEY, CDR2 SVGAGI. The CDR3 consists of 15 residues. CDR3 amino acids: CASSSLRGTDTEAFF.

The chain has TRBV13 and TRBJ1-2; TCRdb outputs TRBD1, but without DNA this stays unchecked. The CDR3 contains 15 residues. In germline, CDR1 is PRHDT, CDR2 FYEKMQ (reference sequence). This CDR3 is CASIPGTGINYGYTF. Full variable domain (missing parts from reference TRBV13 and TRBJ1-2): AAGVIQSPRHLIKEKRETATLKCYPIPRHDTVYWYQQGPGQDPQFLISFYEKMQSDKGSIPDRFSAQQFSDYHSELNMSSLELGDSALYFCASIPGTGINYGYTFGSGTRLTVV.

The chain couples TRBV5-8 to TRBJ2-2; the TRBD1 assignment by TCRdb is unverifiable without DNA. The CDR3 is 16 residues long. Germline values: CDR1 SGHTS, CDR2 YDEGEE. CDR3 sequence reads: CASSSSGSRGAGELFF. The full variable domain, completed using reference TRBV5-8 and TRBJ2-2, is EAGVTQSPTHLIKTRGQQATLRCSPISGHTSVYWYQQALGLGLQFLLWYDEGEERNRGNFPPRFSGRQFPNYSSELNVNALELEDSALYLCASSSSGSRGAGELFFGEGSRLTVL.

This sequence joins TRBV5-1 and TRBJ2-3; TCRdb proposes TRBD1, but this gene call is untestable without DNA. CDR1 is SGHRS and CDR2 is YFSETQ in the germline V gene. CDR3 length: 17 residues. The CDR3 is CASSLRDRPRGADTQYF.

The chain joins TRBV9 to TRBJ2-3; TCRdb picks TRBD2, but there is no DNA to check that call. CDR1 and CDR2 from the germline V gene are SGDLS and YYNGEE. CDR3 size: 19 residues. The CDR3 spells CASRRPKPSEGGLSFTQYF.

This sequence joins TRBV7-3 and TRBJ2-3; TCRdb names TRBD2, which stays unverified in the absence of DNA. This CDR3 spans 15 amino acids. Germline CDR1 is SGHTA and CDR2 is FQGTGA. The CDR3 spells CASSLPGREADTQYF.